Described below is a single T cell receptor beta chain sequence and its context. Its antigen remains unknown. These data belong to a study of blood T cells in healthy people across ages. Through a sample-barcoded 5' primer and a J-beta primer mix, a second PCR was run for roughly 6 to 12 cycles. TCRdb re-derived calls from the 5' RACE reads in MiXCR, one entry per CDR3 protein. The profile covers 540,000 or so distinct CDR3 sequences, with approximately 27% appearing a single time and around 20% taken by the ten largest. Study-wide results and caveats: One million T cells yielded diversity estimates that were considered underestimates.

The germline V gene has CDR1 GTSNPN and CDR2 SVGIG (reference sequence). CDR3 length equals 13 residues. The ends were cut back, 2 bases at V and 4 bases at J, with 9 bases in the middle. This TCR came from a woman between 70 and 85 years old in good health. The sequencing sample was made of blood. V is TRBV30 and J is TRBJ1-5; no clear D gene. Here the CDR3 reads CAWSPGRNQPQHF. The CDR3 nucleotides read TGTGCCTGGAGTCCTGGACGGAATCAGCCCCAGCATTTT.